These 30 T cell receptor beta chains share one sample of origin, sequenced in a study of identical twins. TCRdb reanalysed the 5' RACE reads using MiXCR and keeps one entry per CDR3 protein. The repertoire consists of about 570,000 distinct CDR3 sequences, with more than 9% occurring once and the leading ten covering around 3.2%. These data were also filed under a second study, of yellow fever vaccine responses in identical twins.

The sequenced sample consisted of PBMCs. The receptor set was obtained from a woman younger than 30 in good health.

The CDR3 loop reads CASSEGQGGFITQYF. As DNA, the CDR3 is TGTGCCAGCAGTGAAGGACAAGGGGGGTTCATAACGCAGTATTTT. The rearrangement uses TRBV2 and TRBJ2-3; tentatively, D is TRBD1 or TRBD2 (6 bases each). Trimming cost V 1 base and J 9 bases, with 17 bases left between them. Germline V lookup: CDR1 SNHLY, CDR2 FYNNEI. The CDR3 contains 15 residues. The full variable domain, its missing parts supplied by reference TRBV2 and TRBJ2-3, is EPEVTQTPSHQVTQMGQEVILRCVPISNHLYFYWYRQILGQKVEFLVSFYNNEISEKSEIFDDQFSVERPDGSNFTLKIRSTKLEDSAMYFCASSEGQGGFITQYFGPGTRLTVL.

The chain is built from TRBV4-3 and TRBJ2-7, with D perhaps matching TRBD2 (6 bases). Trimming removed 0 bases at V and 8 bases at J, with 11 bases between. Germline V gene data show CDR1 as LGHNA and CDR2 as YSLEER. This CDR3 has 13 residues. The CDR3 nucleotides read TGCGCCAGCAGCCAAGAGTGGCGGGAAAAGCAGTACTTC. Translation gives CASSQEWREKQYF.

V is TRBV4-2 and J is TRBJ2-1; 12 nucleotides agree with TRBD2. CDR3 length: 15 residues. Trimming removed 3 bases from V and 7 bases from J; junction bases left unmatched: 4. Germline V gene lookup returns CDR1 LGHNA and CDR2 YNFKEQ. Here the CDR3 DNA reads TGTGCCAGCAGCCACCTAGCGGGAGGGGATAATGAGCAGTTCTTC. Its translation is CASSHLAGGDNEQFF.

This clonotype was observed a handful of times. Here the CDR3 DNA reads TGCAGCGGGCGGGACCTCACAGATACGCAGTATTTT. Its translation: CSGRDLTDTQYF. The V call is TRBV29-1, the J call TRBJ2-3; maybe TRBD2 (6 bases). The V and J ends lost 7 bases and 2 bases respectively, with 10 bases between them. The CDR3 is 12 amino acids. Germline V lookup: CDR1 SQVTM, CDR2 ANQGSEA.

This clonotype was seen ten or more times. This chain joins TRBV12-3 or TRBV12-4 and TRBJ2-5; no firm D call. V lost 10 bases and J 4 bases, leaving 28 bases between the germline ends. The CDR3 extends over 17 amino acids. The CDR3 DNA follows: TGTGCCAACCCCTTGGAAACAAGGGTCGAGGTGGGAGAGACCCAGTACTTC. Amino acids: CANPLETRVEVGETQYF.

The chain is built from TRBV6-1 and TRBJ2-7; 10 positions agree with TRBD2. This CDR3 has 18 residues. The germline V gene encodes CDR1 MNHNS and CDR2 SASEGT. The V and J ends lost 8 bases and 2 bases, in that order; junction bases with no gene match: 18. CDR3 loop: CASGRGLRLAGVTYEQYF. The CDR3 DNA follows: TGTGCCAGCGGTCGGGGGTTAAGACTAGCGGGCGTCACCTACGAGCAGTACTTC.

The chain is built from TRBV19 and TRBJ2-7; TRBD2 agrees at 11 bases. V lost 6 bases to trimming and J lost 2 bases; unmatched junction nucleotides: 12. This CDR3 is built from 17 residues. CDR1 LNHDA and CDR2 SQIVND come from the germline V gene (reference sequence). CDR3 sequence reads: CASSRASRTSGPYEQYF. The DNA of the CDR3 is TGTGCCAGTAGCCGAGCGTCCCGGACTAGCGGGCCCTACGAGCAGTACTTC.

The chain is built from TRBV12-5 and TRBJ2-1; D assignment may be TRBD1 or TRBD2 (5 bases each). Germline CDR1 is LGHNT and CDR2 is FRNRAP. The length of the CDR3 is 16 residues. The V and J ends lost 5 bases and 7 bases respectively, with 21 bases between them. CDR3 in amino acids: CASGTSGERGGNEQFF. The CDR3 DNA reads TGTGCTAGTGGTACCTCCGGGGAGCGTGGGGGAAATGAGCAGTTCTTC. The whole variable domain, filled in from reference TRBV12-5 and TRBJ2-1, reads DARVTQTPRHKVTEMGQEVTMRCQPILGHNTVFWYRQTMMQGLELLAYFRNRAPLDDSGMPKDRFSAEMPDATLATLKIQPSEPRDSAVYFCASGTSGERGGNEQFFGPGTRLTVL.

The chain combines TRBV12-3 or TRBV12-4 with TRBJ2-7, with 9 bases fitting TRBD1. V lost 1 base and J lost 3; bases outside the gene matches: 7. This CDR3 spans 16 amino acids. The CDR3 DNA follows: TGTGCCAGCAGTTTAGGTCCCGGGACAGGGAACTACGAGCAGTACTTC. Protein sequence: CASSLGPGTGNYEQYF.

This clonotype was counted only a few times. The V and J genes are TRBV29-1 and TRBJ2-3, with a weak D call TRBD2 (7 bases). Germline-derived CDR1 and CDR2 are SQVTM and ANQGSEA. This CDR3 is built from 16 residues. V lost 7 bases, J lost 4 bases, and 24 bases lay in between. The DNA of the CDR3 is TGCAGCGCCGCCCGAGGGGTCGGGGAGGGGGCAGATACGCAGTATTTT. This codes for CSAARGVGEGADTQYF.

This clonotype was detected only a few times. This CDR3 is CASSHTDRLTEAFF. Written as DNA, the CDR3 is TGTGCCAGCAGCCACACGGACAGGCTCACTGAAGCTTTCTTT. The chain combines TRBV3-1 with TRBJ1-1; 7 nucleotides line up with TRBD1. The V gene's germline CDR1 is LGHDT and CDR2 YNNKEL (reference sequence). The CDR3 consists of 14 residues. Germline trimming cut 3 bases from V and 4 bases from J; bases unmatched to any gene: 5.

There are a few counts of this clonotype. V is TRBV5-1 and J is TRBJ2-1; D is unclear. The length of the CDR3 is 14 residues. Germline V lookup: CDR1 SGHRS, CDR2 YFSETQ. Trimming took 5 bases from V and 4 from J, leaving 13 bases between them. CDR3 bases: TGCGCCAGCAGGGAATACGACACTTACAATGAGCAGTTCTTC. Translation: CASREYDTYNEQFF.

The sample holds many counts of this clonotype. V usage is TRBV20-1 and J usage is TRBJ2-7; D is perhaps TRBD1 (7 bases). CDR1 is DFQATT, CDR2 SNEGSKA, per germline (reference sequence). V lost 6 bases to trimming and J lost 6 bases, with 36 bases between them. The CDR3 has 19 amino acids. The chain's CDR3 is CSARGDTKGSSFVMSEQYF. The CDR3 region has the DNA TGCAGTGCCAGGGGGGACACTAAGGGGTCTTCATTTGTAATGTCCGAGCAGTACTTC.

This chain uses TRBV7-2 with TRBJ2-1; TRBD2 aligns across 7 bases. J gave up 7 bases and V 5 bases, and 5 bases lay outside the gene matches. The CDR3 is 13 amino acids. Germline V CDR1 and CDR2: SGHTA, FQGNSA. The CDR3: CASSRTAGNEQFF. The CDR3 nucleotides are TGTGCCAGCAGCCGTACAGCGGGGAATGAGCAGTTCTTC.

This chain joins TRBV29-1 and TRBJ1-2, with D possibly being TRBD1 (6 bases). Germline V lookup: CDR1 SQVTM, CDR2 ANQGSEA. Trimming removed 0 bases at V and 6 bases at J, with 11 bases between. This CDR3 region has 13 residues. The CDR3 DNA sequence: TGCAGCGTTGAAGAAATTTCAGGGGATGGCTACACCTTC. Its protein product is CSVEEISGDGYTF.

This clonotype came up many times. The genes are TRBV7-9 and TRBJ2-7; no reliable D call. Germline CDR1 and CDR2: SEHNR and FQNEAQ (reference sequence). V lost 1 base and J lost 3, with 7 bases in between. CDR3 length: 13 amino acids. The CDR3 nucleotides are TGTGCCAGCAGCTTAGGGGCAGACTACGAGCAGTACTTC. Residues: CASSLGADYEQYF. Drawing the rest from reference TRBV7-9 and TRBJ2-7, the complete variable domain is DTGVSQNPRHKITKRGQNVTFRCDPISEHNRLYWYRQTLGQGPEFLTYFQNEAQLEKSRLLSDRFSAERPKGSFSTLEIQRTEQGDSAMYLCASSLGADYEQYFGPGTRLTVT.

Many counts were recorded for this clonotype. The rearrangement joins TRBV29-1 to TRBJ2-1, with a weak D call TRBD1 (6 bases). This CDR3 contains 13 residues. Between the trimmed V and J ends, which lost 4 bases and 9 bases, there was a span of 16 bases. The germline CDR1 and CDR2 sequences are SQVTM and ANQGSEA. The CDR3 sequence: CSVGLGARVEQFF. CDR3 nucleotides: TGCAGCGTTGGTCTGGGGGCAAGGGTTGAGCAGTTCTTC.

This clonotype has a handful of counts. The rearrangement uses TRBV2 and TRBJ1-1; 7 nucleotides match TRBD1. Germline trimming cut 7 bases from V and 7 bases from J; bases unmatched to any gene: 3. The CDR3 covers 11 residues. CDR1 SNHLY and CDR2 FYNNEI come from the germline V gene. As DNA, the CDR3 is TGTGCCAGCAAGACAGGGATTGAAGCTTTCTTT. It encodes CASKTGIEAFF.

V usage is TRBV28 and J usage is TRBJ2-1, with D perhaps TRBD1 (6 bases). This CDR3 is built from 13 residues. V was clipped by 6 bases and J by 9 bases, with 15 bases between them. Germline lookup yields CDR1 MDHEN and CDR2 SYDVKM. The chain's CDR3 is CASSLTGLGEQFF. In DNA form, the CDR3 reads TGTGCCAGCAGCCTTACAGGGCTAGGTGAGCAGTTCTTC.

This clonotype was counted a few times. The chain links TRBV19 to TRBJ2-6, with D hard to call. CDR1 is LNHDA, CDR2 SQIVND, per germline (reference sequence). Trimming took 6 bases from V and 4 from J, leaving 19 bases between them. The CDR3 is 17 residues long. The DNA for the CDR3 is TGTGCCAGTAGCCAATTCAGTTTCGGATCAGGGGCCAACGTCCTGACTTTC. This gives the protein CASSQFSFGSGANVLTF.

This clonotype was observed at least ten times. The rearrangement uses TRBV5-1 and TRBJ2-1, with D unresolved. Germline V gene data show CDR1 as SGHRS and CDR2 as YFSETQ. CDR3 length: 14 residues. Trimming pared 2 bases from V and 13 bases from J, leaving 19 bases between. CDR3 DNA: TGCGCCAGCAGCTTTATACAAGGTCTGGGTCTTCAGTTCTTC. Residues: CASSFIQGLGLQFF.

In its sample, this clonotype was seen many times. The chain has TRBV12-3 or TRBV12-4 and TRBJ2-1; 7 nucleotides match TRBD2. The CDR3 has 14 amino acids. J gave up 10 bases and V 8 bases, and 14 bases lay outside the gene matches. CDR3 region: CASGLVGGRAEQFF. The CDR3 DNA follows: TGTGCCAGCGGGTTAGTGGGGGGGAGAGCGGAGCAGTTCTTC.

The rearrangement links TRBV5-1 to TRBJ2-7, with TRBD1 matching over 10 bases. Germline V lookup: CDR1 SGHRS, CDR2 YFSETQ. The V segment lost 1 base and the J segment 6 bases; nucleotides outside the gene matches: 4. The CDR3 runs to 14 residues. CDR3 in DNA: TGCGCCAGCAGCTTGAGGACAGGGGGGGTCGAGCAGTACTTC. Protein product: CASSLRTGGVEQYF.

Written as DNA, the CDR3 is TGCAGCGTATCTACCTACAATGAGCAGTTCTTC. Translation: CSVSTYNEQFF. The J gene is TRBJ2-1, the V gene TRBV29-1; D uncertain. The CDR3 sequence is 11 residues long. The V gene's germline CDR1 is SQVTM and CDR2 ANQGSEA. Trimming removed 6 bases at V and 2 bases at J, with 5 bases between.

This clonotype has only a few counts. The CDR3 protein is CASSSDTSGANVLTF. The CDR3, as DNA: TGTGCCAGCAGCTCCGACACTTCTGGGGCCAACGTCCTGACTTTC. The J gene is TRBJ2-6, the V gene TRBV7-2; D uncertain. Between the trimmed V and J ends, which lost 4 bases and 1 base, there was a span of 8 bases. Germline V lookup: CDR1 SGHTA, CDR2 FQGNSA. The CDR3 runs to 15 residues.

This clonotype was picked up a small number of times. The CDR3 bases are TGTGCCAGCTCACCACTGGAGAGCTCTGGAAACACCATATATTTT. Its protein product is CASSPLESSGNTIYF. The chain is built from TRBV18 and TRBJ1-3; D is unresolved. CDR3 length: 15 residues. Germline CDR1 is KGHSH and CDR2 is LQKENI. The V gene lost 1 base and the J gene lost 0 bases, with 7 bases spanning the gap.

This clonotype was seen ten or more times. The chain combines TRBV12-3 or TRBV12-4 with TRBJ1-4; D is ambiguous. The CDR3 consists of 14 residues. V was cut by 4 bases and J by 7 bases, with 13 bases left in between. The CDR3 nucleotides are TGTGCCAGCAGTTCCCCGCCGTCCCTTGAAAAACTGTTTTTT. Protein product: CASSSPPSLEKLFF.

A few counts support this clonotype. This rearrangement joins TRBV7-2 to TRBJ2-1; 7 nucleotides agree with TRBD2. Germline V gene sequence: CDR1 SGHTA, CDR2 FQGNSA. The CDR3 sequence is 15 residues long. The ends lost 5 bases at V and 12 bases at J; junction bases unmatched: 16. CDR3 protein: CASSPPGLAEVGQFF. The CDR3 DNA sequence: TGTGCCAGCAGCCCCCCGGGGCTAGCGGAAGTGGGGCAGTTCTTC.

V usage is TRBV7-8 and J usage is TRBJ2-5, with 13 bases aligning to TRBD2. Trimming at V came to 5 bases and at J to 1 base, leaving 10 bases not matched to a gene. Germline V gene lookup returns CDR1 SGHVS and CDR2 FQNEAQ. The length of the CDR3 is 18 residues. This CDR3 is CASSGRPGLAGPQETQYF. In nucleotides, the CDR3 is TGTGCCAGCAGCGGAAGGCCGGGACTAGCGGGGCCCCAAGAGACCCAGTACTTC.

The genes are TRBV6-2 or TRBV6-3 and TRBJ2-3, with 11 bases aligning to TRBD2. The CDR3 runs 17 residues. In germline, CDR1 is MNHEY, CDR2 SVGEGT. Unmatched junction bases numbered 9, after V lost 5 bases and J lost 2 bases. The CDR3 protein is CASSVSGLAESTDTQYF. CDR3 sequence (DNA): TGTGCCAGCAGTGTGTCGGGACTAGCGGAATCCACAGATACGCAGTATTTT.